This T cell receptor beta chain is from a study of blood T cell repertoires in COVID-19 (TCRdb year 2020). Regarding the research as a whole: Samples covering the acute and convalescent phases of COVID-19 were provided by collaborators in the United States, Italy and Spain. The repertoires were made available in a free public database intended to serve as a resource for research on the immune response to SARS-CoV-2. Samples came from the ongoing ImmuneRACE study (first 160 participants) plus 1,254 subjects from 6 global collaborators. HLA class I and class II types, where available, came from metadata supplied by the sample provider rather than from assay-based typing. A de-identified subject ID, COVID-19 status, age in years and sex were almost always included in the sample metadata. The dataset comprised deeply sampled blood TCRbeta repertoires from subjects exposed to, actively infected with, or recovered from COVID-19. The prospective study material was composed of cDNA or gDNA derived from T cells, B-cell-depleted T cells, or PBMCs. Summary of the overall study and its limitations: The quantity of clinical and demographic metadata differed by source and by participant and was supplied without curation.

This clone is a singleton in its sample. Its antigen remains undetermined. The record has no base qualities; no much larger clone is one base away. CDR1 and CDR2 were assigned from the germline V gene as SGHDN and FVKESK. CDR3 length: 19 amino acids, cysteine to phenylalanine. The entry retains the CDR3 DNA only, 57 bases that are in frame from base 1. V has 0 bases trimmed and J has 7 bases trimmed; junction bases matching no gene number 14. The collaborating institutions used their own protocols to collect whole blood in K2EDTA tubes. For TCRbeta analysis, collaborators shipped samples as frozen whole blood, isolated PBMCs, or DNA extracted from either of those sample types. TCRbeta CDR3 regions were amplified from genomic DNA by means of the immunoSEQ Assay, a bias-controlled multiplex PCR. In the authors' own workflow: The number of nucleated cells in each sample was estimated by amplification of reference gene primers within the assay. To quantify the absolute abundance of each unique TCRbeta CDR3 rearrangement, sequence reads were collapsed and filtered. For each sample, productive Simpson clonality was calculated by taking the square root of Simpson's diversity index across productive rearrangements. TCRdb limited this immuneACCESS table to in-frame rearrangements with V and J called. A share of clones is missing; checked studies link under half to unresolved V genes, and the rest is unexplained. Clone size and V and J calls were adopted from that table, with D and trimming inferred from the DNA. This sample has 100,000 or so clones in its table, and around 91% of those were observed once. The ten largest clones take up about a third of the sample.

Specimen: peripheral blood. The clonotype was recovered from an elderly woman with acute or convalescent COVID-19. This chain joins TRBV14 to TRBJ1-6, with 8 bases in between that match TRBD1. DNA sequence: TGTGCCAGCAGCCAAGAGGGGGTCGGCAGGGGGCTAAGAAATTCACCCCTCCACTTT. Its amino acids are CASSQEGVGRGLRNSPLHF.